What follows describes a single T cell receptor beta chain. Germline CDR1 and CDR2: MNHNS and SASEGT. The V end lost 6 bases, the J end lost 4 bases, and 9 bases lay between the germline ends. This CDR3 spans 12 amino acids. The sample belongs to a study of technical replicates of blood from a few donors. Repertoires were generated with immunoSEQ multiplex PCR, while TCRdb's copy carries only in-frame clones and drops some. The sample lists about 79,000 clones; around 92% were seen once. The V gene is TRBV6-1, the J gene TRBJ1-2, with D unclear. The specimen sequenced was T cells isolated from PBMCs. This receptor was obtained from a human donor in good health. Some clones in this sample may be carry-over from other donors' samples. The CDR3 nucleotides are TGTGCCAGCAGACGGAGTTTCTATGGCTACACCTTC. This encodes CASRRSFYGYTF.